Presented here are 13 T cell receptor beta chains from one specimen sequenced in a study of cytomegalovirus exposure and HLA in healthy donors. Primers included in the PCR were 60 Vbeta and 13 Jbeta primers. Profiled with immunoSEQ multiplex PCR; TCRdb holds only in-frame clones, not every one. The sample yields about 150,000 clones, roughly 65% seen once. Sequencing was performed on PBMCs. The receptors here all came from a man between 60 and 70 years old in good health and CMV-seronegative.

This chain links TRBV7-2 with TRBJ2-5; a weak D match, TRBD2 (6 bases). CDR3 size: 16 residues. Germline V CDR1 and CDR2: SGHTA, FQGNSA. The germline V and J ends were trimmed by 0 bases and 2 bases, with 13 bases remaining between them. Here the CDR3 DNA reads TGTGCCAGCAGCTTAGCTGTGCGGCGGGATCAAGAGACCCAGTACTTC. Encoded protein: CASSLAVRRDQETQYF. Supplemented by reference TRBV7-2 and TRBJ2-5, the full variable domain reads GAGVSQSPSNKVTEKGKDVELRCDPISGHTALYWYRQSLGQGLEFLIYFQGNSAPDKSGLPSDRFSAERTGGSVSTLTIQRTQQEDSAVYLCASSLAVRRDQETQYFGPGTRLLVL.

The CDR3 protein is CASSYSPTYEQYF. DNA of the CDR3: TGTGCCAGCAGTTACTCCCCAACCTACGAGCAGTACTTC. The chain is built from TRBV6-6 and TRBJ2-7; D ambiguous. The CDR3 spans 13 residues. Trimming pared 0 bases from V and 2 bases from J, leaving 5 bases between. Per germline, CDR1 MNHNY and CDR2 SVGAGI (reference sequence).

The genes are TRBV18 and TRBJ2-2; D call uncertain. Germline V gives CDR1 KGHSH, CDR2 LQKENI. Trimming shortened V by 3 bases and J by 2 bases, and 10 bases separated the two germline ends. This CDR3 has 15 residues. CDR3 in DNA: TGTGCCAGCTCACCGTCTGACTCAAACACCGGGGAGCTGTTTTTT. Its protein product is CASSPSDSNTGELFF.

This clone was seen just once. The CDR3 DNA reads as TGTGCCCTATCTAAAGAAGAGACCCAGTACTTC. As protein: CALSKEETQYF. V is TRBV30 and J is TRBJ2-5; D is unresolved. Looked up from germline, CDR1 is GTSNPN and CDR2 is SVGIG (reference sequence). Trimming took 8 bases from V and 3 from J, leaving 10 bases between them. This CDR3 is 11 amino acids long.

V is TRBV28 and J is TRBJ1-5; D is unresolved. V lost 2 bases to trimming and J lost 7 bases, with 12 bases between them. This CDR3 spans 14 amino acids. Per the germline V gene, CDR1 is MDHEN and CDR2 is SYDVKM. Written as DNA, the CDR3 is TGTGCCAGCAGTTTAGCCTCTATTTGGCAGCCCCAGCATTTT. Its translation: CASSLASIWQPQHF.

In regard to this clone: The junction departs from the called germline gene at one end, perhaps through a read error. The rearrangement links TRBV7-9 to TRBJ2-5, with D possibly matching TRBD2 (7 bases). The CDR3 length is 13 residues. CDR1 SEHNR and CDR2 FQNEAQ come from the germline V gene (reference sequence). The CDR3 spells CASSPGDNRDYDF. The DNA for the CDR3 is TGTGCCAGCAGCCCTGGGGACAACCGGGACTACGACTTC.

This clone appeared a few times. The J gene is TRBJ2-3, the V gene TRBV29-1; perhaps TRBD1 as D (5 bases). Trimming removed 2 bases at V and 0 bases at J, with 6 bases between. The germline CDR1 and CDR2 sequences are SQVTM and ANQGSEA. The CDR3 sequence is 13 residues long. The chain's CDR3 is CSVEQGSTDTQYF. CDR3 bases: TGCAGCGTTGAACAGGGAAGCACAGATACGCAGTATTTT.

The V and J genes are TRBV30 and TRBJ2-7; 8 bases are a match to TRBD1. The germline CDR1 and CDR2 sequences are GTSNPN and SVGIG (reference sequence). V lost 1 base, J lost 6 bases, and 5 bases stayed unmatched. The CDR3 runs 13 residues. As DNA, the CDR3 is TGTGCCTGGAGTGGTACAGGGGGTGGCGAGCAGTACTTC. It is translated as CAWSGTGGGEQYF.

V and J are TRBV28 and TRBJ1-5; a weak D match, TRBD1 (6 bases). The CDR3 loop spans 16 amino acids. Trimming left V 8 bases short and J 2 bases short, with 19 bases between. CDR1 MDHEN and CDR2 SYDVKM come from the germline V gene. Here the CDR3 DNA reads TGTGCCAGCTTTCACGGGTATACAGGGCGCAATCAGCCCCAGCATTTT. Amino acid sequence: CASFHGYTGRNQPQHF. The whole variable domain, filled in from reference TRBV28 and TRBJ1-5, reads DVKVTQSSRYLVKRTGEKVFLECVQDMDHENMFWYRQDPGLGLRLIYFSYDVKMKEKGDIPEGYSVSREKKERFSLILESASTNQTSMYLCASFHGYTGRNQPQHFGDGTRLSIL.

The CDR3 nucleotides are TGTGCCAGCAGCCTACAGGGGGTGGGAAACACCATATATTTT. Residues: CASSLQGVGNTIYF. The chain carries TRBV6-5 and TRBJ1-3; 8 bases map to TRBD1. Per the germline V gene, CDR1 is MNHEY and CDR2 is SVGAGI. The V segment lost 6 bases and the J segment 4 bases; nucleotides outside the gene matches: 5. The CDR3 is 14 residues long.

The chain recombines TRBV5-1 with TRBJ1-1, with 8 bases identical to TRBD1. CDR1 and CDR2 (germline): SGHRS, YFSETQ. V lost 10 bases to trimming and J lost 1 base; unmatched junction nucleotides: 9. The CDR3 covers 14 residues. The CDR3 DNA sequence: TGCGCCGGGGGGACAGGCATGCAGAACACTGAAGCTTTCTTT. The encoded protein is CAGGTGMQNTEAFF.

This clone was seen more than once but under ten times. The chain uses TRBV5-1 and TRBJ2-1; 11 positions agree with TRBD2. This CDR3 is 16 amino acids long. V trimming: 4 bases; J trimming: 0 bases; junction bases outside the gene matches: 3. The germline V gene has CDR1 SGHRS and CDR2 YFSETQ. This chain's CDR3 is CASSGGLAASYNEQFF. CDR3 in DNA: TGCGCCAGCAGCGGGGGACTAGCGGCCTCCTACAATGAGCAGTTCTTC.

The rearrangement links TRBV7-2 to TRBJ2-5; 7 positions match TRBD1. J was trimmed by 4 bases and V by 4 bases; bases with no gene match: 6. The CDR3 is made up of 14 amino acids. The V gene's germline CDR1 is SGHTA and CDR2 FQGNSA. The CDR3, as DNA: TGTGCCAGCAGCTCGACAGGGTTCGGAGAGACCCAGTACTTC. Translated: CASSSTGFGETQYF.